The TCR beta chain described here comes from a study of blood T cell repertoires in COVID-19. TCRdb's table, derived via immunoSEQ multiplex PCR, lists solely in-frame clones and lacks some. The data show 260,000 or so clones, 75% to 90% seen once. This clonotype was sampled from a woman between 50 and 59 years old who had recovered from COVID-19. Sequencing was performed on PBMCs or T cells enriched from blood (not recorded which).

Here the CDR3 reads CAWSPPDRLNTEAFF. The CDR3 DNA reads as TGTGCCTGGAGTCCTCCGGACAGACTGAACACTGAAGCTTTCTTT. The chain combines TRBV30 with TRBJ1-1, with a weak D call TRBD1 (6 bases). V lost 2 bases to trimming and J lost 0 bases, with 13 bases between them. The CDR3 spans 15 residues. CDR1 and CDR2 from the germline V gene are GTSNPN and SVGIG (reference sequence). Combining the CDR3 with reference TRBV30 and TRBJ1-1 gives the whole variable domain SQTIHQWPATLVQPVGSPLSLECTVEGTSNPNLYWYRQAAGRGLQLLFYSVGIGQISSEVPQNLSASRPQDRQFILSSKKLLLSDSGFYLCAWSPPDRLNTEAFFGQGTRLTVV.